Listed below are T cell receptor beta chains from one sample, sequenced in a study of cytomegalovirus exposure and HLA in healthy donors. Assay: immunoSEQ multiplex PCR; the TCRdb copy retains only in-frame clones and omits some. This sample contains roughly 100,000 clones. Material: PBMCs. Receptors were obtained from a man aged 50 to 59 in good health and CMV-seronegative. The CDR3 runs from the conserved cysteine through the conserved F or W. D genes are given only for firm matches.

D gene,J gene,CDR3 length,V gene,CDR3 DNA,CDR3 protein
-,TRBJ1-5,14,TRBV5-5,TGTGCCAGCAGCTTGGGACAGGACAATCAGCCCCAGCATTTT,CASSLGQDNQPQHF
TRBD2,TRBJ2-2,16,TRBV5-1,TGCGCCAGCAGCACAGCGGGGCTCGGGGGCACCGGGGAGCTGTTTTTT,CASSTAGLGGTGELFF
TRBD1,TRBJ2-5,16,TRBV25-1,TGTGCCAGCAGTGAGGGGGGACAGGGAGGTGGAGAGACCCAGTACTTC,CASSEGGQGGGETQYF
TRBD2,TRBJ2-2,18,TRBV7-9,TGTGCCAGCAGCTTAGGGACTAGCGGGTACACGAACACCGGGGAGCTGTTTTTT,CASSLGTSGYTNTGELFF
-,TRBJ2-6,16,TRBV30,TGTGCCTGGACCTACCCTCACAGGGACGGGGCCAACGTCCTGACTTTC,CAWTYPHRDGANVLTF
TRBD2,TRBJ2-1,16,TRBV7-9,TGTGCCAGCAGCCTGATACAAACGAGCGGGGGTGATGAGCAGTTCTTC,CASSLIQTSGGDEQFF
TRBD1,TRBJ1-2,12,TRBV19,TGTGCCAGTACCTGGACAGGGGGCGGCTACACCTTC,CASTWTGGGYTF
TRBD1,TRBJ2-7,16,TRBV12-5,TGTGCTAGTGGTAGACCGGGACAGGGCTCCTTGCACGAGCAGTACTTC,CASGRPGQGSLHEQYF
-,TRBJ2-3,16,TRBV5-1,TGCGCCAGCAGCTTACGTCCTAGCCCTAGCACAGATACGCAGTATTTT,CASSLRPSPSTDTQYF
-,TRBJ2-1,13,TRBV4-3,TGCGCCAGCAGCCAAGATGGCGGCTATGAGCAGTTCTTC,CASSQDGGYEQFF
TRBD1,TRBJ2-3,13,TRBV2,TGTGCCACCGGACGAGACAGGGGAGATACGCAGTATTTT,CATGRDRGDTQYF
-,TRBJ2-3,14,TRBV7-8,TGTGCCAGCAGCTTGAGCGGCTACACAGATACGCAGTATTTT,CASSLSGYTDTQYF
TRBD1,TRBJ1-4,19,TRBV11-2,TGTGCCAGCAGCTCCTGGGACAGGGGGCTGGTTGCAACTAATGAAAAACTGTTTTTT,CASSSWDRGLVATNEKLFF
TRBD2,TRBJ2-5,14,TRBV11-2,TGTGCCAGCAGCGGTGGCGGGGGGAGGGAGACCCAGTACTTC,CASSGGGGRETQYF
-,TRBJ2-7,13,TRBV4-1,TGCGCCAGCAGCCAAGTGGGAGGAGGGGAGCAGTACTTC,CASSQVGGGEQYF
TRBD2,TRBJ2-3,13,TRBV7-9,TGTGCCAGCAGCAGTGGACTAGATGATACGCAGTATTTT,CASSSGLDDTQYF
-,TRBJ1-1,16,TRBV6-5,TGTGCCAGCAGTTACTCCTCGGGTAGAGGCCACACTGAAGCTTTCTTT,CASSYSSGRGHTEAFF
TRBD1,TRBJ1-5,12,TRBV6-1,TGTGCCAGCGGACAGGGAGCCCAGCCCCAGCATTTT,CASGQGAQPQHF
-,TRBJ2-7,14,TRBV6-1,TGTGCCAGCAGCCCCCTCCAGGGCTCCTACGAGCAGTACTTC,CASSPLQGSYEQYF
-,TRBJ2-7,14,TRBV7-9,TGTGCCAGCAGTTATCAGGGTCCCCTCGACGAGCAGTACTTC,CASSYQGPLDEQYF
-,TRBJ2-3,14,TRBV6-5,TGTGCCAGCAGTTACGACAGCAACACAGATACGCAGTATTTT,CASSYDSNTDTQYF
-,TRBJ2-7,14,TRBV10-3,TGTGCCATCAGTGACGGAGTTCCCGCCTACGAGCAGTACTTC,CAISDGVPAYEQYF
TRBD2,TRBJ2-3,15,TRBV11-3,TGTGCCAGCAGCCCACCGGGAGGGCACGCAGATACGCAGTATTTT,CASSPPGGHADTQYF
-,TRBJ1-3,10,TRBV19,TGTGCCAGTCGAGGAAACTTCATATATTTT,CASRGNFIYF
-,TRBJ1-2,12,TRBV30,TGTGCCTCTTTACAGGGTGGCTATGGCTACACCTTC,CASLQGGYGYTF
TRBD1,TRBJ1-2,14,TRBV6-1,TGTGCCAGCACCTGGGACAGGGGAGGCGGTGGCTACACCTTC,CASTWDRGGGGYTF
TRBD1,TRBJ1-2,13,TRBV7-2,TGTGCCAGCAGCCTGAGACAGGGTAGTGGCTACACCTTC,CASSLRQGSGYTF
-,TRBJ1-1,13,TRBV27,TGTGCCAGCAGTCCGATGACAGGCGTCGAAGCTTTCTTT,CASSPMTGVEAFF
TRBD1,TRBJ2-5,15,TRBV6-6,TGTGCCAGCAGTTACCCCCGGGACAGAAGGGAGACCCAGTACTTC,CASSYPRDRRETQYF
-,TRBJ1-4,12,TRBV2,TGTGCCAGCAGCGATAGGGGCAGGGGACTGTTTTTT,CASSDRGRGLFF
TRBD1,TRBJ1-5,14,TRBV2,TGTGCCAGCAGTTCCGGGACAGGGGGACAGCCCCAGCATTTT,CASSSGTGGQPQHF
-,TRBJ2-5,12,TRBV19,TGTGCCAGTAGTATCCAGGGAGAGACCCAGTACTTC,CASSIQGETQYF
-,TRBJ2-4,13,TRBV15,TGTGCCACCAGCAGAACCCAGGGTGACATTCAGTACTTC,CATSRTQGDIQYF
-,TRBJ1-6,15,TRBV18,TGTGCCAGCTCAAGCGGACGGTCCCGGGATTCACCCCTCCACTTT,CASSSGRSRDSPLHF
TRBD2,TRBJ2-7,15,TRBV27,TGTGCCAGCAGTTTGGTCGGACTAGGCGGGGCCGAGCAGTACTTC,CASSLVGLGGAEQYF
-,TRBJ2-7,15,TRBV16,TGTGCCAGCAGCCAAGAGGCACTGGTCTCCTACGAGCAGTACTTC,CASSQEALVSYEQYF
-,TRBJ1-1,14,TRBV6-5,TGTGCCAGCAGTTCGGGTAGGGGAAGGACTGAAGCTTTCTTT,CASSSGRGRTEAFF
-,TRBJ2-2,16,TRBV10-2,TGCGCCAGCAGTGAGTCCCTAGTATACTATAGCGGGGAGCTGTTTTTT,CASSESLVYYSGELFF
-,TRBJ1-3,15,TRBV7-9,TGTGCCAGCAGCACTACAGCGGGCTCTGGAAACACCATATATTTT,CASSTTAGSGNTIYF
TRBD1,TRBJ1-1,15,TRBV7-8,TGTGCCAGCAGCGGACAGACAGGGGGGGACACTGAAGCTTTCTTT,CASSGQTGGDTEAFF
TRBD2,TRBJ2-1,14,TRBV30,TGTGCCTGGAGTGTCGCCCTAGCGGTTAGTGAGCAGTTCTTC,CAWSVALAVSEQFF
TRBD1,TRBJ2-7,15,TRBV7-9,TGTGCCAGCAGCTCGCACAGGGGCCACTCCTACGAGCAGTACTTC,CASSSHRGHSYEQYF
-,TRBJ2-1,15,TRBV5-1,TGCGCCAGCAACAGTATAGGGGACTCCTACAATGAGCAGTTCTTC,CASNSIGDSYNEQFF
-,TRBJ2-6,18,TRBV19,TGTGCCAGTAGTGGAGGGGACTTTCTCCAGTCTGGGGCCAACGTCCTGACTTTC,CASSGGDFLQSGANVLTF
-,TRBJ1-1,12,TRBV28,TGTGCCAGCAGTTTAGCAGGGTTAGAAGCTTTCTTT,CASSLAGLEAFF
TRBD2,TRBJ2-3,16,TRBV5-6,TGTGCCAGCAGCTTGAAACTAGCGGGAGCGACAGATACGCAGTATTTT,CASSLKLAGATDTQYF
TRBD1,TRBJ2-5,16,TRBV5-6,TGTGCCAGCAGCTATAGACAGGGGGCGGTCCAAGAGACCCAGTACTTC,CASSYRQGAVQETQYF
-,TRBJ1-3,13,TRBV29-1,TGCAGCGCGGGTGGGAGCTCCGGAAACACCATATATTTT,CSAGGSSGNTIYF
TRBD2,TRBJ2-7,15,TRBV9,TGTGCCAGCAGCGCCGGGACTAGCGGGCCCTACGAGCAGTACTTC,CASSAGTSGPYEQYF
-,TRBJ2-3,12,TRBV29-1,TGCAGCGTGACACAGGGTTCAGATACGCAGTATTTT,CSVTQGSDTQYF
-,TRBJ2-7,11,TRBV5-4,TGTGCCAGCAGCTTATCACTCGAGCAGTACTTC,CASSLSLEQYF
-,TRBJ1-1,14,TRBV11-3,TGTGCCAGCAGCACAGGGAATAGGAACACTGAAGCTTTCTTT,CASSTGNRNTEAFF
TRBD2,TRBJ2-7,14,TRBV6-5,TGTGCCAGCAGATCTAGCGGGGGGTTCTACGAGCAGTACTTC,CASRSSGGFYEQYF
-,TRBJ1-4,13,TRBV10-3,TGTGCCATCGGGAGCGCAACTAATGAAAAACTGTTTTTT,CAIGSATNEKLFF